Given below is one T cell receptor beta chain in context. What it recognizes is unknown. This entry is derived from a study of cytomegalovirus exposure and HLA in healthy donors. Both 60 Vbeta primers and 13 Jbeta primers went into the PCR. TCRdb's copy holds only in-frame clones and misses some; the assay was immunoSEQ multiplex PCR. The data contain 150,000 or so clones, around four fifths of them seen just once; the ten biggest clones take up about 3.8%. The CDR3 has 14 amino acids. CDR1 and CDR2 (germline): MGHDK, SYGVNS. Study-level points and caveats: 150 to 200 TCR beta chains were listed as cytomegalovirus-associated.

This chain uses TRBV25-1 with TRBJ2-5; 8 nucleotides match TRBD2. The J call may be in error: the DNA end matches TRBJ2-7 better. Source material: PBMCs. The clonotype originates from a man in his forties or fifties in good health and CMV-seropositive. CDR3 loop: CASSRAGVRYEQYF. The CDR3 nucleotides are TGTGCCAGCAGTCGAGCGGGAGTAAGATACGAGCAGTACTTC.